One sample yielded the 26 T cell receptor beta chains listed below, sequenced in a study of blood T cell repertoires in COVID-19. Method: immunoSEQ multiplex PCR; TCRdb's copy keeps in-frame clones and lacks some. Here the sample spans 250,000 to 300,000 clones, about 87% being singletons. Sequenced: peripheral blood. The receptors originated from a woman aged 40 to 55 with acute or convalescent COVID-19.

The genes are TRBV30 and TRBJ2-5, with 7 bases fitting TRBD1. Trimming cost V 3 bases and J 4 bases; bases outside gene matches: 8. CDR3 size: 14 residues. Germline CDR1 GTSNPN, CDR2 SVGIG (reference sequence). The CDR3 sequence: CAWRGSGGRETQYF. The CDR3 nucleotides read TGTGCCTGGAGGGGTTCAGGGGGTCGAGAGACCCAGTACTTC.

The count of this clone is one. The rearrangement joins TRBV2 to TRBJ2-5; 10 nucleotides agree with TRBD2. There are 14 residues in the CDR3. Germline trimming cut 9 bases from V and 4 bases from J; bases unmatched to any gene: 8. Germline V gives CDR1 SNHLY, CDR2 FYNNEI. The CDR3: CASRGAGGRETQYF. CDR3 coding DNA: TGTGCCAGTAGAGGAGCGGGGGGGAGAGAGACCCAGTACTTC.

The chain is built from TRBV14 and TRBJ1-2, with TRBD1 as a possible D gene (5 bases). CDR1 SGHDN and CDR2 FVKESK come from the germline V gene. This CDR3 has 15 residues. With 4 bases removed from V and 5 bases from J, the gap between germline ends came to 17 bases. CDR3 protein: CASSPMAGGGYGYTF. The CDR3 bases are TGTGCCAGCAGCCCCATGGCGGGGGGTGGGTATGGCTACACCTTC.

The V call is TRBV7-2, the J call TRBJ2-3, with TRBD1 matching 9 bases. With V trimmed by 5 bases and J by 4 bases, 10 bases remained unmatched. There are 16 residues in the CDR3. The germline V gene has CDR1 SGHTA and CDR2 FQGNSA. The CDR3 region has the DNA TGTGCCAGCAGCCTAGGACAGGGGACTTTCGCAGATACGCAGTATTTT. Protein: CASSLGQGTFADTQYF.

This clone has more than one count but fewer than ten. This CDR3 reads CASSLETGSYNSPLHF. In DNA, the CDR3 is TGTGCCAGCAGCTTGGAAACAGGCTCCTATAATTCACCCCTCCACTTT. The J gene is TRBJ1-6, the V gene TRBV5-6, with a possible D match to TRBD1 (5 bases). Germline V gene data show CDR1 as SGHDT and CDR2 as YYEEEE. Trimming took off 0 bases at V and 0 bases at J, with 7 bases between the two ends. This CDR3 spans 16 amino acids.

Comments on this clone: Other DNA variants within this sample encode the same CDR3. This chain joins TRBV5-1 and TRBJ1-2; D ambiguous. V was pared by 0 bases and J by 4 bases, with 7 bases between. This CDR3 spans 13 amino acids. Germline V gene lookup returns CDR1 SGHRS and CDR2 YFSETQ. The CDR3 nucleotides read TGCGCCAGCAGCTTGGACAGCCCCTATGGCTACACCTTC. Translated: CASSLDSPYGYTF.

The V gene is TRBV10-2, the J gene TRBJ2-1, with 8 bases that match TRBD2. Germline V gene data show CDR1 as WSHSY and CDR2 as SAAADI. V lost 2 bases, J lost 7 bases, and 7 bases stayed unmatched. This CDR3 has 15 residues. Here the CDR3 reads CASSETGGLVNEQFF. CDR3 sequence (DNA): TGCGCCAGCAGTGAGACGGGGGGGCTGGTAAATGAGCAGTTCTTC.

The chain carries TRBV27 and TRBJ1-2, with a tentative D call TRBD1 (5 bases). This CDR3 has 13 residues. Germline loops: CDR1 MNHEY, CDR2 SMNVEV (reference sequence). Trimming cost V 5 bases and J 2 bases, with 9 bases left between them. CDR3 sequence: CASSPRTNYGYTF. The CDR3 nucleotides are TGTGCCAGCAGTCCGCGGACAAACTATGGCTACACCTTC.

Only one count was recorded for this clone. The genes are TRBV25-1 and TRBJ2-5; TRBD1 agrees at 9 bases. Trimming cost V 10 bases and J 2 bases; bases outside gene matches: 14. Germline values: CDR1 MGHDK, CDR2 SYGVNS. The CDR3 sequence is 16 residues long. The CDR3 DNA reads TGTGCCACCCCAAATGGACAGGGGAAAGGACAAGAGACCCAGTACTTC. Translating it yields CATPNGQGKGQETQYF.

The chain carries TRBV3-1 (or the pseudogene TRBV3-2) and TRBJ1-5, with a weak D call TRBD1 (5 bases). V was trimmed by 3 bases and J by 0 bases, leaving 6 bases between them. CDR1 and CDR2 from the germline V gene are LGHDT and YNNKEL (reference sequence). This CDR3 comprises 14 residues. This CDR3 is CASSQTDSNQPQHF. Here the CDR3 DNA reads TGTGCCAGCAGCCAGACAGATAGCAATCAGCCCCAGCATTTT.

CDR3 protein: CASSSTGITEAFF. In DNA form, the CDR3 reads TGTGCCAGCAGCAGTACAGGGATCACTGAAGCTTTCTTT. V gene TRBV11-2 combines with J gene TRBJ1-1, with D perhaps TRBD1 (6 bases). Germline values: CDR1 SGHAT, CDR2 FQNNGV. The length of the CDR3 is 13 residues. Trimming shortened V by 5 bases and J by 4 bases, and 11 bases separated the two germline ends.

The rearrangement links TRBV7-2 to TRBJ1-1; D is possibly TRBD1 (5 bases). Per germline, CDR1 SGHTA and CDR2 FQGNSA. V was cut by 6 bases and J by 0 bases, with 17 bases left in between. The CDR3 loop spans 16 amino acids. CDR3 residues: CASSPMQGAMNTEAFF. The CDR3, as DNA: TGTGCCAGCAGTCCTATGCAAGGGGCCATGAACACTGAAGCTTTCTTT.

CDR3 sequence (DNA): TGTGCCAGCAGCTCCGCGACAGGGGTTGTCACTGAAGCTTTCTTT. It yields the protein CASSSATGVVTEAFF. The J gene is TRBJ1-1, the V gene TRBV7-9; TRBD1 matches 8 bases. V shed 4 bases and J 4 bases; nucleotides not matched to a gene: 8. CDR3 size: 15 residues. The V gene's germline CDR1 is SEHNR and CDR2 FQNEAQ (reference sequence).

The CDR3 is CASSQDLGLNTDTQYF. CDR3 DNA sequence: TGTGCCAGCAGCCAAGATCTAGGACTGAACACAGATACGCAGTATTTT. The V call is TRBV3-1 (or the pseudogene TRBV3-2), the J call TRBJ2-3, with D maybe TRBD2 (5 bases). The CDR3 runs 16 residues. Looked up from germline, CDR1 is LGHDT and CDR2 is YNNKEL (reference sequence). Trimming took off 0 bases at V and 2 bases at J, with 12 bases between the two ends.

This clone appeared a single time. The V call is TRBV2, the J call TRBJ1-3; a possible D gene is TRBD1 (5 bases). Germline loops: CDR1 SNHLY, CDR2 FYNNEI. This CDR3 is built from 14 residues. Trimming removed 8 bases at V and 1 base at J, with 12 bases between. CDR3 protein: CASRPGTSGNTIYF. In DNA, the CDR3 is TGTGCCAGCCGGCCAGGGACTTCTGGAAACACCATATATTTT.

The chain uses TRBV30 and TRBJ1-2; perhaps TRBD1 as D (5 bases). Per germline, CDR1 GTSNPN and CDR2 SVGIG (reference sequence). The CDR3 covers 13 residues. The germline V and J ends were trimmed by 0 bases and 8 bases, with 13 bases remaining between them. CDR3 region: CAWSVPGRGGYTF. CDR3 sequence (DNA): TGTGCCTGGAGTGTGCCGGGGCGGGGGGGCTACACCTTC.

V usage is TRBV5-1 and J usage is TRBJ2-5; no clear D gene. Germline assignment: CDR1 SGHRS and CDR2 YFSETQ. V was clipped by 4 bases and J by 3 bases, with 7 bases between them. This CDR3 region has 12 residues. CDR3 coding DNA: TGCGCCAGCAGCCTCCTTGAAGAGACCCAGTACTTC. Translating gives CASSLLEETQYF.

The chain recombines TRBV9 with TRBJ2-3; TRBD1 matches at 7 bases. Trimming at V came to 3 bases and at J to 0 bases, leaving 1 base not matched to a gene. From germline, CDR1 is SGDLS and CDR2 YYNGEE. This CDR3 has 14 residues. CDR3 region: CASSDRGSTDTQYF. The DNA of the CDR3 is TGTGCCAGCAGCGACAGGGGTAGCACAGATACGCAGTATTTT. Variable domain in full (rest from reference TRBV9 and TRBJ2-3): DSGVTQTPKHLITATGQRVTLRCSPRSGDLSVYWYQQSLDQGLQFLIQYYNGEERAKGNILERFSAQQFPDLHSELNLSSLELGDSALYFCASSDRGSTDTQYFGPGTRLTVL.

The chain joins TRBV10-3 to TRBJ1-5; unclear D gene. The CDR3 consists of 12 residues. V dropped 6 bases and J dropped 7 bases, with 10 bases sitting between them. The germline V gene has CDR1 ENHRY and CDR2 SYGVKD. DNA for the CDR3: TGTGCCATCAGCTCTGAGGGACAGCCCCAGCATTTT. This encodes CAISSEGQPQHF.

The gene calls are TRBV5-1 and TRBJ1-5; perhaps TRBD1 as D (6 bases). The germline V gene has CDR1 SGHRS and CDR2 YFSETQ. The CDR3 spans 15 residues. Trimming left V 0 bases short and J 4 bases short, with 11 bases between. The CDR3 loop is CASSLAGQSNQPQHF. DNA of the CDR3: TGCGCCAGCAGCTTGGCCGGACAGTCAAATCAGCCCCAGCATTTT.

The chain employs TRBV7-9 and TRBJ1-2; possible D gene TRBD1, 5 bases. In germline, CDR1 is SEHNR, CDR2 FQNEAQ (reference sequence). The CDR3 spans 11 residues. Trimming took 5 bases from V and 12 from J, leaving 13 bases between them. CDR3 amino acids: CASSRTSINTF. The CDR3 nucleotides are TGTGCCAGCAGCCGGACATCTATAAACACCTTC.

The chain has TRBV24-1 and TRBJ2-7, with 7 positions matching TRBD2. Germline V CDR1 and CDR2: KGHDR, SFDVKD. V shed 7 bases, J shed 5 bases, and the junction held 13 bases outside the gene matches. The CDR3 contains 15 residues. CDR3 sequence: CATRTPAGPPHEQYV. Here the CDR3 DNA reads TGTGCCACCAGGACCCCAGCGGGGCCTCCCCACGAGCAGTACGTC.

CDR3 sequence reads: CASSLPGTGGEGYTF. The CDR3 DNA follows: TGTGCCAGCAGCTTACCCGGGACAGGGGGCGAAGGCTACACCTTC. The V and J genes are TRBV13 and TRBJ1-2, with 12 bases that match TRBD1. The V gene end was trimmed by 2 bases and the J gene end by 8 bases; junction bases not matched to a gene: 6. The CDR3 contains 15 residues. The germline CDR1 and CDR2 sequences are PRHDT and FYEKMQ (reference sequence).

The V gene is TRBV2, the J gene TRBJ2-1; 8 positions match TRBD1. CDR1 is SNHLY and CDR2 is FYNNEI in the germline V gene. The CDR3 has 14 residues. J lost 8 bases, V lost 7 bases, and 10 bases had no gene match. The CDR3 DNA reads as TGTGCCAGCACCTGGATGGACAGGGCCCATGAGCAGTTCTTC. Amino acids: CASTWMDRAHEQFF.

The CDR3 DNA follows: TGTGCCAGCAGGACCGGGAACAACTATGGCTACACCTTC. This encodes CASRTGNNYGYTF. The genes are TRBV6-5 and TRBJ1-2; D remains unclear. From germline, CDR1 is MNHEY and CDR2 SVGAGI. V was cut by 6 bases and J by 2 bases, with 10 bases left in between. CDR3 length: 13 residues.

The chain is built from TRBV19 and TRBJ2-7, with 7 bases fitting TRBD1. V gave up 2 bases and J gave up 6 bases; unmatched junction bases: 4. Germline V gives CDR1 LNHDA, CDR2 SQIVND (reference sequence). The CDR3 runs to 13 residues. CDR3 sequence: CASSIRQGTEQYV. Here the CDR3 DNA reads TGTGCCAGTAGTATAAGACAGGGCACCGAGCAGTACGTC.